This T cell receptor (beta chain) was sequenced for a study of cytomegalovirus exposure and HLA in healthy donors. V was clipped by 0 bases and J by 1 base, with 8 bases between them. Germline CDR1 is SGDLS and CDR2 is YYNGEE. CDR3 length: 15 amino acids. A multiplex PCR was run with 60 Vbeta primers and 13 Jbeta primers. TCRdb's table, derived via immunoSEQ multiplex PCR, lists solely in-frame clones and lacks some. The data hold about 150,000 clones, with over 65% observed a single time. Source material: PBMCs. The J gene is TRBJ2-1, the V gene TRBV9, with D possibly being TRBD2 (5 bases). This sequence was found in a man aged 18 to 30 in good health and CMV-seropositive. CDR3 protein: CASSVAPGSYNEQFF. In DNA, the CDR3 is TGTGCCAGCAGCGTAGCTCCGGGATCCTACAATGAGCAGTTCTTC.